The present entry profiles one T cell receptor (beta chain) with its context. V shed 3 bases and J shed 2 bases, with 7 bases lying between them. There are 13 residues in the CDR3. Here immunoSEQ multiplex PCR was the method, and the copy in TCRdb shows in-frame clones only, minus some. The sample contains about 180,000 clones, around four fifths of which appear only once. This specimen belongs to a study of blood T cell repertoires in COVID-19. Material: peripheral blood. This chain uses TRBV12-3 or TRBV12-4 with TRBJ1-1; D is uncertain. This TCR was recovered from a woman aged 65 to 85 with COVID-19, enrolled during active disease. CDR3 sequence reads: CASSLHSNTEAFF. The CDR3 region has the DNA TGTGCCAGCAGTTTGCACTCAAACACTGAAGCTTTCTTT.